Below, 30 T cell receptor beta chains from the same sample are listed, as sequenced in a study of T-cell memory formation after mild COVID-19. TCRdb independently ran MiXCR on the 5' RACE reads; one entry per CDR3 protein. This sample has 580,000 or so distinct CDR3 sequences, with around 16% found just once. Sequencing was carried out using PBMCs or a T cell subset sorted from them (not recorded which). Receptors originate from an adult woman who had mild COVID-19 (a few samples of this study predate the infection). Cell type and time point are not known.

This clonotype has only a few counts. CDR3 residues: CASSENDQPQHF. Written as DNA, the CDR3 is TGTGCCAGCTCAGAGAACGATCAGCCCCAGCATTTT. This rearrangement joins TRBV18 to TRBJ1-5; no clear D. The CDR3 loop spans 12 amino acids. The germline V gene has CDR1 KGHSH and CDR2 LQKENI. The V end was cut by 5 bases, the J end by 5 bases, with 7 bases between.

This clonotype turned up a few times. The V gene is TRBV7-8, the J gene TRBJ2-1; D could derive from TRBD1 or TRBD2 (6 bases each). The CDR3 contains 16 residues. Trimming removed 5 bases from V and 1 base from J, with 15 bases in between. CDR1 is SGHVS and CDR2 is FQNEAQ in the germline V gene. CDR3 nucleotide sequence: TGTGCCAGCAGCCAAGACCTAGGGGGGTCCTACAATGAGCAGTTCTTC. It encodes CASSQDLGGSYNEQFF.

V usage is TRBV5-1 and J usage is TRBJ2-3; either TRBD1 or TRBD2 may fit D (5 bases each). Germline V gene sequence: CDR1 SGHRS, CDR2 YFSETQ. The CDR3 is 14 amino acids. Trimming stripped 3 bases from V and 4 bases from J, with 12 bases between. In nucleotides, the CDR3 is TGCGCCAGCAGCTCCCCGGGACGGGCAGATACGCAGTATTTT. This encodes CASSSPGRADTQYF.

The CDR3 sequence: CASSSPRNTGELFF. For the CDR3, the DNA is TGTGCCAGCAGCTCCCCCAGGAACACCGGGGAGCTGTTTTTT. V usage is TRBV7-9 and J usage is TRBJ2-2; D gene unclear. CDR1 is SEHNR, CDR2 FQNEAQ, per germline (reference sequence). This CDR3 comprises 14 residues. The V and J ends lost 4 bases and 1 base respectively, with 7 bases between them.

V usage is TRBV5-6 and J usage is TRBJ2-2; D uncertain. CDR3 length: 12 residues. CDR1 SGHDT and CDR2 YYEEEE come from the germline V gene. Trimming took off 2 bases at V and 7 bases at J, with 6 bases between the two ends. The CDR3, as DNA: TGTGCCAGCAGCTTTGTTGTCGGGGAGCTGTTTTTT. It encodes CASSFVVGELFF.

This clonotype was observed a few times. V usage is TRBV30 and J usage is TRBJ2-2; TRBD1 aligns across 7 bases. J lost 4 bases, V lost 3 bases, and 2 bases had no gene match. The CDR3 length is 13 residues. Germline V gives CDR1 GTSNPN, CDR2 SVGIG (reference sequence). The CDR3 reads CAWRGQSTGELFF. In DNA, the CDR3 is TGTGCCTGGAGGGGACAGAGCACCGGGGAGCTGTTTTTT.

The chain couples TRBV5-6 to TRBJ2-5; 7 nucleotides align to TRBD1. There are 14 residues in the CDR3. The germline V gene encodes CDR1 SGHDT and CDR2 YYEEEE. After removal of 3 bases from V and 5 bases from J, the junction contained 7 bases not matched to a gene. The DNA for the CDR3 is TGTGCCAGCAGCTATCTACAGGGGATGGAGACCCAGTACTTC. Translation: CASSYLQGMETQYF.

The chain joins TRBV25-1 to TRBJ1-1, with 12 bases identical to TRBD1. This CDR3 is 17 amino acids long. Germline loops: CDR1 MGHDK, CDR2 SYGVNS. V trimming: 4 bases; J trimming: 4 bases; junction bases outside the gene matches: 10. This chain's CDR3 is CASSGFPGQGAGTEAFF. CDR3 sequence (DNA): TGTGCCAGCAGTGGGTTCCCGGGACAGGGGGCCGGCACTGAAGCTTTCTTT.

The V and J genes are TRBV7-9 and TRBJ1-1, with 7 bases aligning to TRBD1. CDR1 and CDR2 from the germline V gene are SEHNR and FQNEAQ (reference sequence). The ends lost 3 bases at V and 1 base at J; junction bases unmatched: 20. The CDR3 runs 20 residues. The CDR3 spells CASSFKPRTGRSGENTEAFF. CDR3 DNA: TGTGCCAGCAGCTTTAAACCCCGGACAGGTCGTTCGGGAGAGAACACTGAAGCTTTCTTT.

The sample holds a few counts of this clonotype. The V gene is TRBV27, the J gene TRBJ1-2, with D possibly TRBD1 on 5 matching bases. Germline V gene data show CDR1 as MNHEY and CDR2 as SMNVEV (reference sequence). Trimming shortened V by 6 bases and J by 3 bases, and 17 bases separated the two germline ends. The CDR3 extends over 15 amino acids. The DNA for the CDR3 is TGTGCCAGCAGGAAGGGACCTTCGCTGTACTATGGCTACACCTTC. The encoded protein is CASRKGPSLYYGYTF.

This clonotype was detected a few times. The chain joins TRBV27 to TRBJ1-2; D is unclear. The CDR3 length is 16 residues. Looked up from germline, CDR1 is MNHEY and CDR2 is SMNVEV (reference sequence). V was shortened by 2 bases and J by 0 bases, with 13 bases between the two germline ends. In nucleotides, the CDR3 is TGTGCCAGCAGTTTAAGTGGGCACCCCGCTAACTATGGCTACACCTTC. Amino acids: CASSLSGHPANYGYTF.

The chain combines TRBV7-8 with TRBJ2-7; D is perhaps TRBD2 (5 bases). Germline V gene sequence: CDR1 SGHVS, CDR2 FQNEAQ. This CDR3 is built from 15 residues. Between the trimmed V and J ends, which lost 1 base and 6 bases, there was a span of 16 bases. CDR3 amino acids: CASSLVDLRAGEQYF. The CDR3, as DNA: TGTGCCAGCAGCTTAGTGGACCTAAGGGCGGGCGAGCAGTACTTC. The full variable domain, in which reference TRBV7-8 and TRBJ2-7 provide the parts outside the CDR3, is GAGVSQSPRYKVAKRGQDVALRCDPISGHVSLFWYQQALGQGPEFLTYFQNEAQLDKSGLPSDRFFAERPEGSVSTLKIQRTQQEDSAVYLCASSLVDLRAGEQYFGPGTRLTVT.

This clonotype appeared a few times. The CDR3 region is CASSLGGPGQGASTGELFF. For the CDR3, the DNA is TGCGCCAGCAGCTTGGGAGGCCCCGGACAGGGGGCGAGCACCGGGGAGCTGTTTTTT. The V and J genes are TRBV5-1 and TRBJ2-2; 11 bases are a match to TRBD1. This CDR3 has 19 residues. CDR1 and CDR2 from the germline V gene are SGHRS and YFSETQ. V shed 0 bases and J 4 bases; nucleotides not matched to a gene: 11.

Here the CDR3 reads CASSVSSGGRDGYTF. Here the CDR3 DNA reads TGTGCCAGCAGCGTCAGTTCAGGGGGTAGAGATGGCTACACCTTC. The chain couples TRBV9 to TRBJ1-2, with 7 bases matching TRBD1. Germline CDR1 and CDR2: SGDLS and YYNGEE. This CDR3 spans 15 amino acids. The junction had 10 bases not matched to a gene; V was cut back by 2 bases and J by 6 bases.

In its sample, this clonotype was seen a few times. CDR3 nucleotides: TGCGCCAGCAGTGAGTCAGGGTCCCTAGCCAAAAACATTCAGTACTTC. Translating gives CASSESGSLAKNIQYF. The chain is built from TRBV10-2 and TRBJ2-4; D is ambiguous. V lost 0 bases and J 0 bases, leaving 9 bases between the germline ends. The CDR3 has 16 amino acids. Germline lookup yields CDR1 WSHSY and CDR2 SAAADI.

V is TRBV9 and J is TRBJ2-3; D perhaps matches TRBD2 (6 bases). The CDR3 length is 15 residues. Germline V gives CDR1 SGDLS, CDR2 YYNGEE. The V and J ends lost 4 bases and 0 bases respectively, with 12 bases between them. The CDR3 DNA sequence: TGTGCCAGCAGCCCGTACGGGAGTAGCACAGATACGCAGTATTTT. This sequence encodes CASSPYGSSTDTQYF.

This clonotype was counted between two and nine times. The chain employs TRBV15 and TRBJ2-5; possibly TRBD2 for D (5 bases). Deletions cut 0 bases from V and 2 bases from J, with 7 bases between. The CDR3 contains 14 residues. Germline V CDR1 and CDR2: LNHNV, YYDKDF (reference sequence). CDR3 DNA: TGTGCCACCAGCAGAGATCCGGGGCAAGAGACCCAGTACTTC. Protein product: CATSRDPGQETQYF.

This clonotype came up a few times. V is TRBV6-2 or TRBV6-3 and J is TRBJ2-1; 14 bases align to TRBD2. CDR1 is MNHEY and CDR2 is SVGEGT in the germline V gene. V lost 1 base to trimming and J lost 4 bases; unmatched junction nucleotides: 6. The CDR3 contains 18 residues. As DNA, the CDR3 is TGTGCCAGCAGTTACTTGGGACTAGCGGGAGCGAGGTACAATGAGCAGTTCTTC. Translating gives CASSYLGLAGARYNEQFF.

V is TRBV7-9 and J is TRBJ2-7; 7 bases align to TRBD1. V lost 3 bases, J lost 7 bases, and 6 bases stayed unmatched. This CDR3 has 13 amino acids. Germline V gene lookup returns CDR1 SEHNR and CDR2 FQNEAQ (reference sequence). In DNA form, the CDR3 reads TGTGCCAGCAGCTTGGGGACAGCCCAAGAGCAGTACTTC. Its protein is CASSLGTAQEQYF.

This sequence joins TRBV12-3 or TRBV12-4 and TRBJ1-5; 9 bases agree with TRBD1. The CDR3 length is 14 residues. Losses at the gene ends were 5 bases for V and 6 bases for J; bases not matched to a gene: 5. The CDR3 is CASSKQGAFQPQHF. CDR3 DNA: TGTGCCAGCAGTAAACAGGGGGCGTTTCAGCCCCAGCATTTT.

This clonotype was observed many times. V and J are TRBV13 and TRBJ2-7; D unresolved. With 5 bases removed from V and 2 bases from J, the gap between germline ends came to 16 bases. The CDR3 spans 15 residues. Germline V gene sequence: CDR1 PRHDT, CDR2 FYEKMQ (reference sequence). The chain's CDR3 is CASSPTVLPPYEQYF. CDR3 coding DNA: TGTGCCAGCAGCCCAACGGTTCTCCCGCCCTACGAGCAGTACTTC.

The chain uses TRBV6-5 and TRBJ1-1; TRBD1 agrees at 10 bases. The J segment lost 6 bases and the V segment lost 0 bases, leaving 4 bases of the junction unmatched. The CDR3 is 15 amino acids. Germline V gene sequence: CDR1 MNHEY, CDR2 SVGAGI. CDR3 bases: TGTGCCAGCAGTTACTCGGGACAGGGGTTCTCTGAAGCTTTCTTT. It codes for CASSYSGQGFSEAFF.

The sample holds a few counts of this clonotype. This sequence joins TRBV4-2 and TRBJ2-3; unclear D gene. Germline assignment: CDR1 LGHNA and CDR2 YNFKEQ. This CDR3 contains 15 residues. V was shortened by 5 bases and J by 4 bases, with 16 bases between the two germline ends. CDR3 DNA: TGTGCCAGCAGCGAGGCGGAGACACGAGCAGATACGCAGTATTTT. This sequence encodes CASSEAETRADTQYF.

This clonotype appeared many times. The chain is built from TRBV12-3 or TRBV12-4 and TRBJ2-1; D is uncertain. The CDR3 extends over 13 amino acids. V lost 6 bases and J 3 bases, leaving 9 bases between the germline ends. CDR3 residues: CASSLTGYNEQFF. DNA for the CDR3: TGTGCCAGCAGCTTGACGGGCTACAATGAGCAGTTCTTC.

This clonotype was seen only a few times. The chain joins TRBV18 to TRBJ1-1; 8 bases are a match to TRBD1. CDR1 is KGHSH, CDR2 LQKENI, per germline. V was clipped by 3 bases and J by 1 base; unmatched bases: 7. This CDR3 is 16 amino acids long. The DNA of the CDR3 is TGTGCCAGCTCACCTCACGGGGGACAGGAGAACACTGAAGCTTTCTTT. Translated, it gives CASSPHGGQENTEAFF.

This clonotype was seen a few times. The CDR3 sequence is CASGEGSTYEQYF. In DNA form, the CDR3 reads TGTGCCAGTGGAGAGGGGTCAACCTACGAGCAGTACTTC. The chain uses TRBV19 and TRBJ2-7; possibly TRBD1 or TRBD2 for D (5 bases each). Trimming removed 8 bases at V and 2 bases at J, with 13 bases between. This CDR3 has 13 residues. The germline gives CDR1 LNHDA, CDR2 SQIVND (reference sequence).

There are a few counts of this clonotype. The chain carries TRBV20-1 and TRBJ1-5; 8 nucleotides line up with TRBD1. The V segment lost 1 base and the J segment 6 bases; nucleotides outside the gene matches: 5. Germline V gene data show CDR1 as DFQATT and CDR2 as SNEGSKA (reference sequence). This CDR3 has 14 residues. DNA of the CDR3: TGCAGTGCTAGAGTCGCAGGGGGCGCTCAGCCCCAGCATTTT. Encoded protein: CSARVAGGAQPQHF.

J is TRBJ2-1 and V is TRBV7-3; no reliable D call. This CDR3 has 13 residues. Per the germline V gene, CDR1 is SGHTA and CDR2 is FQGTGA. Trimming stripped 5 bases from V and 7 bases from J, with 12 bases between. CDR3 residues: CASSQEYENEQFF. The CDR3 region has the DNA TGTGCCAGCAGCCAAGAGTATGAGAATGAGCAGTTCTTC.

This clonotype was found a few times. The J gene is TRBJ2-3, the V gene TRBV5-1; 9 bases line up with TRBD2. Germline lookup yields CDR1 SGHRS and CDR2 YFSETQ. CDR3 length: 17 amino acids. V shed 2 bases, J shed 1 base, and the junction held 8 bases outside the gene matches. The CDR3 coding sequence is TGCGCCAGCAGCTTAGGGGCGGGGGGGCCCGGCACAGATACGCAGTATTTT. This encodes CASSLGAGGPGTDTQYF.

This clonotype was found many times. The chain joins TRBV5-1 to TRBJ2-1; 13 bases match TRBD2. J was trimmed by 5 bases and V by 4 bases; bases with no gene match: 3. The CDR3 spans 15 residues. Looked up from germline, CDR1 is SGHRS and CDR2 is YFSETQ. The CDR3 loop is CASSQGLAGNNEQFF. CDR3 in DNA: TGCGCCAGCAGCCAGGGACTAGCGGGGAACAATGAGCAGTTCTTC.